The clone carrying this T cell receptor beta chain showed up many times. The target antigen is unknown. Germline loops: CDR1 MDHEN, CDR2 SYDVKM. The germline V and J ends were trimmed by 5 bases and 5 bases, with 8 bases remaining between them. The CDR3 is made up of 12 amino acids. These data are taken from a study of quantifying T cell responses using KT2 cells. In the study overall: Reverse transcription used primers in the TCR alpha and beta constant regions. Overall study results and limits: At about one KT2 cell per 100,000 PBMC, KT2 sequences were still detected.

Known numbers of the T cell clone KT2 were added to PBMC. A single-stranded UMI oligo with SP2 sequence was ligated to cDNA 3' ends. First-round PCR used three to four cycles and beta primers RC1.1 and RC1.2 covering TRBC1 and TRBC2. MiXCR was run by TCRdb on the UMI-ligation and nested PCR reads, yielding one entry per CDR3 protein. The sample includes about 50,000 distinct CDR3 sequences, around a tenth of them seen just once. The receptor was isolated from a human donor. Source material: PBMCs spiked with cells of the T cell clone KT2. The J gene is TRBJ2-3, the V gene TRBV28; D ambiguous. The CDR3 loop reads CASSPPLDTQYF. For the CDR3, the DNA is TGTGCCAGCAGTCCTCCTCTAGATACGCAGTATTTT.